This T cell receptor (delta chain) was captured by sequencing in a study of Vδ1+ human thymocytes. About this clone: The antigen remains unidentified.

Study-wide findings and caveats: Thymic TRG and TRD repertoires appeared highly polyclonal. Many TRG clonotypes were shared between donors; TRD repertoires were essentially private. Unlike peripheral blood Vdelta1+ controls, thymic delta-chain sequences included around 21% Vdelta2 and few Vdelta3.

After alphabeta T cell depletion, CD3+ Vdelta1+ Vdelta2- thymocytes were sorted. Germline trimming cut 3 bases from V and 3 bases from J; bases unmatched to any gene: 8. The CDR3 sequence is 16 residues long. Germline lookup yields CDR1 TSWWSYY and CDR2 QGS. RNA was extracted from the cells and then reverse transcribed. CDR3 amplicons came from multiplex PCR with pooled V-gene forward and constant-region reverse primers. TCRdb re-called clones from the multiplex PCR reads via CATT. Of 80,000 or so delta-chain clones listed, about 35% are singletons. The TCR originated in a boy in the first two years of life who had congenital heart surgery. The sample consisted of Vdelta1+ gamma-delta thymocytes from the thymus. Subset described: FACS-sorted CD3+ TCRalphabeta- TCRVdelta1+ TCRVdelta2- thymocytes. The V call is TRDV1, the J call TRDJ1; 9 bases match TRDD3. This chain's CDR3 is CALGEAGDTSSDKLIF. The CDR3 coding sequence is TGTGCTCTTGGGGAGGCGGGGGATACTAGCTCCGATAAACTCATCTTT.